These T cell receptor beta chains were read from a single sample in a study of blood T cell repertoires in COVID-19. The repertoire was sequenced with immunoSEQ multiplex PCR; TCRdb's copy has only in-frame clones and lacks some. The sample records 100,000 to 150,000 clones, around three quarters being singletons. Sample: peripheral blood. The receptors originated from a woman aged 70-85 years with acute or convalescent COVID-19. Both conserved end residues are part of each CDR3.

TRBJ1-2,TRBV5-6,CASSTGRDYGYTF
TRBJ1-1,TRBV5-5,CASIPRPGRDTEAFF
TRBJ2-3,TRBV7-2,CASSLDGGSTDTQYF
TRBJ2-1,TRBV2,CASRRTGKSSYNEQFF
TRBJ1-4,TRBV5-3,CARSWGVTGTGPTNEKLFF
TRBJ2-7,TRBV11-2,CASSSRTGGPYEQYF
TRBJ1-6,TRBV5-6,CASSRGNSPLHF
TRBJ2-5,TRBV12-3/TRBV12-4,CASWTGGGETQYF
TRBJ2-1,TRBV20-1,CSASRLYEQFF
TRBJ1-1,TRBV7-8,CASSPYMNTEAFF
TRBJ2-1,TRBV4-2,CASSQFGGRTYNEQFF
TRBJ1-1,TRBV28,CASSPLDSWSEAFF
TRBJ2-1,TRBV10-3,CAISDLSGGGLNEQFF
TRBJ2-3,TRBV12-1,CATRGTGGATDTQYF
TRBJ1-2,TRBV28,CASSAFLSSNRARARGYTF
TRBJ1-1,TRBV10-3,CAISEGRSTGATEAFF
TRBJ1-1,TRBV19,CASSPRTGGTEAFF
TRBJ2-1,TRBV5-1,CASSWRLAGYTYNEQFF
TRBJ2-7,TRBV27,CASANSGMSYEQYF
TRBJ2-7,TRBV5-1,CASSLRQGGYEQYF
TRBJ2-1,TRBV7-8,CASSSGLVENEQFF
TRBJ2-3,TRBV15,CATSKQGGTDTQYF
TRBJ1-6,TRBV5-6,CASSLYRASAAPLHF
TRBJ2-2,TRBV14,CASSQDLDGELFF
TRBJ1-1,TRBV27,CASSLSRDLNTEAFF
TRBJ2-7,TRBV27,CASSLFGGSSSYEQYF
TRBJ2-2,TRBV11-2,CASTLRYGDYTGELFF
TRBJ1-1,TRBV27,CASRATPSNTEAFF
TRBJ2-3,TRBV6-5,CASTTFGGGTDTQYF
TRBJ2-3,TRBV28,CASGTVGRRTDTQYF
TRBJ1-5,TRBV14,CASSQKEGRQGKGIRSNQPQHF
TRBJ2-1,TRBV9,CASSLVAGASNEQFF
TRBJ2-7,TRBV5-1,CASSLGARPTYEQYF
TRBJ2-4,TRBV7-9,CASSLGPFSGGADIQYF
TRBJ2-3,TRBV6-5,CASNGDISDTQYF
TRBJ2-7,TRBV7-2,CASSLPPSEQYF
TRBJ1-2,TRBV27,CASSDRANYGYTF
TRBJ1-4,TRBV28,CASSFNRGTNEKLFF
TRBJ1-6,TRBV11-2,CASSPQGYNSPLHF
TRBJ1-1,TRBV29-1,CSVLKGAGTEAFF
TRBJ2-5,TRBV21-1,CASSRCDRGWKTQYF